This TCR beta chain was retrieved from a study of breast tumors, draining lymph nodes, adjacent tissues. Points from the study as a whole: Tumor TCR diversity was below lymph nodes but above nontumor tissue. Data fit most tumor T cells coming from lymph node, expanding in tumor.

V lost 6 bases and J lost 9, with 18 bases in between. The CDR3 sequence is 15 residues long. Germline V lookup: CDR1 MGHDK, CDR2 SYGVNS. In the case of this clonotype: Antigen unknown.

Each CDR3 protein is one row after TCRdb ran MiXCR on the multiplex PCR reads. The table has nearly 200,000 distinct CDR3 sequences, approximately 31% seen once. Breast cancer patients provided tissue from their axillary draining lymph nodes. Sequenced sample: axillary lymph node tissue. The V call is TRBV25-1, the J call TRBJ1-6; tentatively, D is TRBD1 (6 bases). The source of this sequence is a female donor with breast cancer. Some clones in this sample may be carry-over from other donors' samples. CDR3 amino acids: CASSGQGQAASPLHF. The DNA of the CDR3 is TGTGCCAGCAGCGGGCAGGGACAAGCGGCTTCACCCCTCCACTTT.